Listed below are T cell receptor beta chains from one sample, sequenced in a study of early T cells in non-severe SARS-CoV-2 infection. TCRdb redid the calling of the 5' RACE reads with MiXCR, one entry per CDR3 protein. The sample carries about 80,000 distinct CDR3 sequences, 5% to 6.5% recorded once. The sample comprised whole blood. The receptors were gathered from an adult who was a healthcare worker with PCR-confirmed SARS-CoV-2 infection or an uninfected control (not recorded which). Both conserved end residues are part of each CDR3. Fields, in order: D gene, V gene, J gene, clone size, CDR3 protein, CDR3 DNA. A D gene is named only where the DNA matches it firmly. The size of a clone is reported for some rows only, either as once, few or many, or as a class for expanded clones.

>.|TRBV5-1|TRBJ2-1|.
CASSLDGGRSHNEQFF
TGCGCCAGCAGCTTGGATGGCGGGCGTTCCCACAATGAGCAGTTCTTC
>TRBD1|TRBV5-6|TRBJ2-3|.
CTSSLDGTGPKDTQYF
TGTACCAGCAGCTTGGACGGGACAGGGCCAAAGGATACGCAGTATTTT
>.|TRBV12-3/TRBV12-4|TRBJ2-5|many
CASTNWAGQETQYF
TGTGCCAGCACAAACTGGGCAGGACAAGAGACCCAGTACTTC
>TRBD2|TRBV3-1|TRBJ2-1|few
CASSQRRGLAGGGEQFF
TGTGCCAGCAGCCAACGACGAGGGCTAGCGGGGGGTGGTGAGCAGTTCTTC
>.|TRBV20-1|TRBJ1-2|.
CSATEVAEGTGYTF
TGCAGTGCAACAGAGGTTGCAGAAGGGACTGGCTACACCTTC
>TRBD1|TRBV6-6|TRBJ1-6|many
CASTPGRDRGNSPLHF
TGTGCCAGCACCCCGGGGCGGGACAGGGGTAATTCACCCCTCCACTTT
>.|TRBV7-6|TRBJ2-1|.
CVSSLEGDSHNEQFF
TGTGTCAGCAGCTTAGAGGGCGATAGTCACAATGAGCAGTTCTTC
>TRBD2|TRBV7-2|TRBJ2-7|many
CASSNPWGGYEQYF
TGTGCCAGCAGCAACCCATGGGGGGGCTACGAGCAGTACTTC
>TRBD1|TRBV19|TRBJ2-1|many
CASSRTGYNEQFF
TGTGCCAGTAGTCGGACAGGGTACAATGAGCAGTTCTTC
>.|TRBV5-5|TRBJ2-3|many
CASSLRGTDTQYF
TGTGCCAGCAGCTTACGGGGCACAGATACGCAGTATTTT
>.|TRBV12-3/TRBV12-4|TRBJ1-1|many
CASSPLNRENTEAFF
TGTGCCAGCAGTCCCCTGAACAGAGAGAACACTGAAGCTTTCTTT
>.|TRBV5-1|TRBJ1-5|many
CASSLDVDQPQHF
TGCGCCAGCAGCTTGGATGTAGATCAGCCCCAGCATTTT
>TRBD2|TRBV6-5|TRBJ2-7|few
CASTPDSGSTYEQYF
TGTGCCAGCACCCCTGATAGCGGGAGTACCTACGAGCAGTACTTC
>TRBD1|TRBV3-1|TRBJ1-1|many
CATGTGGGNTEAFF
TGTGCCACCGGGACAGGGGGTGGGAACACTGAAGCTTTCTTT
>.|TRBV25-1|TRBJ1-1|.
CASSRQGSTEAFF
TGTGCCAGCAGTAGGCAGGGGTCGACTGAAGCTTTCTTT
>TRBD2|TRBV2|TRBJ2-7|many
CASKGLAIHEQYF
TGTGCCAGCAAGGGACTAGCGATCCACGAGCAGTACTTC
>.|TRBV19|TRBJ1-5|few
CASSIESSSYQPQHF
TGTGCCAGTAGTATAGAATCGTCCAGCTACCAGCCCCAGCATTTT
>.|TRBV4-2|TRBJ2-3|many
CASSPGLFGDTQYF
TGTGCCAGCAGCCCCGGACTGTTCGGAGATACGCAGTATTTT
>.|TRBV20-1|TRBJ1-4|few
CSARRPTNEKLFF
TGCAGTGCTAGACGCCCAACTAATGAAAAACTGTTTTTT
>TRBD1|TRBV20-1|TRBJ1-2|few
CSARGLVTGVHYGYTF
TGCAGTGCTAGAGGTTTGGTTACAGGGGTTCACTATGGCTACACCTTC
>.|TRBV28|TRBJ1-6|many
CASIARQGSSPLHF
TGTGCCAGCATCGCCCGTCAGGGGAGTTCACCCCTCCACTTT
>.|TRBV5-5|TRBJ2-1|many
CASSPDTGAYNEQFF
TGTGCCAGCAGCCCGGATACGGGAGCCTACAATGAGCAGTTCTTC
>TRBD2|TRBV5-1|TRBJ2-7|.
CASSQNRLAGEEQYF
TGCGCCAGCAGCCAAAACCGACTAGCGGGAGAAGAGCAGTACTTC
>.|TRBV6-1|TRBJ1-1|.
CASSDYGRVTEAFF
TGTGCCAGCAGTGATTACGGACGTGTCACTGAAGCTTTCTTT
>TRBD1|TRBV2|TRBJ2-1|few
CASSGTAGGWGEQFF
TGTGCCAGCAGTGGGACGGCAGGGGGCTGGGGTGAGCAGTTCTTC
>.|TRBV28|TRBJ2-1|few
CASSLMPPRRPNEQFF
TGTGCCAGCAGTTTAATGCCCCCCCGGCGGCCCAATGAGCAGTTCTTC
>TRBD1|TRBV25-1|TRBJ2-7|many
CASTTGSHEQYF
TGTGCCAGCACGACAGGGTCCCACGAGCAGTACTTC
>TRBD2|TRBV12-3/TRBV12-4|TRBJ2-1|few
CASSSDTSGYNEQFF
TGTGCCAGCAGTTCTGATACTAGCGGGTACAATGAGCAGTTCTTC